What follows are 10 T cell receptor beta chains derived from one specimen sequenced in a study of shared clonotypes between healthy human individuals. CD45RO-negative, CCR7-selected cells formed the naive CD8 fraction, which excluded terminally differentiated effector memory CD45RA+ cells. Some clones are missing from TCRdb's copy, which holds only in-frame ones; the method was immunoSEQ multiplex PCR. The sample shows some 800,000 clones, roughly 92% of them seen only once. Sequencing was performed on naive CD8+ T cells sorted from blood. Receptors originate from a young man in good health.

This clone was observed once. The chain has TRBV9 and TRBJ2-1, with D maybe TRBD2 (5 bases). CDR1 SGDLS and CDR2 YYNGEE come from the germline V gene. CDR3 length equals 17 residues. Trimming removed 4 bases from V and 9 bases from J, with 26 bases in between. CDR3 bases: TGTGCCAGCAGCTACTTAGGGAGAGCCAAGTCTCTCGGTGAGCAGTTCTTC. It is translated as CASSYLGRAKSLGEQFF.

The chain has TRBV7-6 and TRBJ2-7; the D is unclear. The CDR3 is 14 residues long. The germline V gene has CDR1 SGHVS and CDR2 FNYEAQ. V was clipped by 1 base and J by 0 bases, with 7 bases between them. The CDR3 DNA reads TGTGCCAGCAGCTTAGAACCCGTCTCCTACGAGCAGTACTTC. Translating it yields CASSLEPVSYEQYF.

The chain's CDR3 is CASRGTTTGELFF. CDR3 DNA sequence: TGTGCCAGCAGGGGGACAACCACCGGGGAGCTGTTTTTT. V usage is TRBV9 and J usage is TRBJ2-2; D perhaps matches TRBD1 (6 bases). The CDR3 has 13 amino acids. V lost 5 bases to trimming and J lost 4 bases, with 9 bases between them. Germline V gene lookup returns CDR1 SGDLS and CDR2 YYNGEE.

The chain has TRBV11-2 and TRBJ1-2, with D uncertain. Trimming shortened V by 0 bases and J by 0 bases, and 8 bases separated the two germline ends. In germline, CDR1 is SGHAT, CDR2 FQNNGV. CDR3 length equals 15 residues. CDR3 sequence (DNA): TGTGCCAGCAGCTTAGATCTCGGAGCTAACTATGGCTACACCTTC. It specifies CASSLDLGANYGYTF.

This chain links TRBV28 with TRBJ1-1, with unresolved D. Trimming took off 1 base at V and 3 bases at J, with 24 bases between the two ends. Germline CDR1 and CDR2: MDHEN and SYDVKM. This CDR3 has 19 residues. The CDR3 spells CASSLYPSEKGGFDTEAFF. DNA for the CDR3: TGTGCCAGCAGTTTATACCCAAGCGAGAAGGGAGGGTTCGACACTGAAGCTTTCTTT. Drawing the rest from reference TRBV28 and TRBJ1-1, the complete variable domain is DVKVTQSSRYLVKRTGEKVFLECVQDMDHENMFWYRQDPGLGLRLIYFSYDVKMKEKGDIPEGYSVSREKKERFSLILESASTNQTSMYLCASSLYPSEKGGFDTEAFFGQGTRLTVV.

The CDR3 region is CASSQRGFSNYGYTF. DNA of the CDR3: TGTGCCAGCAGCCAGAGGGGTTTCTCTAACTATGGCTACACCTTC. This sequence joins TRBV7-8 and TRBJ1-2; D possibly corresponds to TRBD1 (5 bases). Trimming removed 5 bases from V and 0 bases from J, with 13 bases in between. CDR3 length: 15 residues. From germline, CDR1 is SGHVS and CDR2 FQNEAQ.

CDR3 protein: CASSLKLSQETQYF. The CDR3 DNA reads TGTGCCAGCAGCTTAAAGTTAAGTCAAGAGACCCAGTACTTC. V usage is TRBV7-9 and J usage is TRBJ2-5; D is uncertain. The CDR3 totals 14 residues. In germline, CDR1 is SEHNR, CDR2 FQNEAQ (reference sequence). Trimming removed 2 bases from V and 2 bases from J, with 9 bases in between. Filled out from reference TRBV7-9 and TRBJ2-5, the complete variable domain reads DTGVSQNPRHKITKRGQNVTFRCDPISEHNRLYWYRQTLGQGPEFLTYFQNEAQLEKSRLLSDRFSAERPKGSFSTLEIQRTEQGDSAMYLCASSLKLSQETQYFGPGTRLLVL.

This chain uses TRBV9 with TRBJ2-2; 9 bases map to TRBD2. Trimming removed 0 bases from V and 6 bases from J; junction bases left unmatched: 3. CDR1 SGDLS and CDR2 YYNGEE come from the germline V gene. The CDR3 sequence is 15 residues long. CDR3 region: CASSVAGLASGELFF. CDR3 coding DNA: TGTGCCAGCAGCGTAGCTGGACTAGCGTCCGGGGAGCTGTTTTTT. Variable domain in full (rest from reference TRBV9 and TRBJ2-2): DSGVTQTPKHLITATGQRVTLRCSPRSGDLSVYWYQQSLDQGLQFLIQYYNGEERAKGNILERFSAQQFPDLHSELNLSSLELGDSALYFCASSVAGLASGELFFGEGSRLTVL.

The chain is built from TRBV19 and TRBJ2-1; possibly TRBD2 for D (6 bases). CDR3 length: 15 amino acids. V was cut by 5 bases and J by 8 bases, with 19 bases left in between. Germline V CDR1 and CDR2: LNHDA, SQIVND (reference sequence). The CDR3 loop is CASSVGPGSRDEQFF. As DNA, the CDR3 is TGTGCCAGTAGTGTCGGGCCCGGGAGTAGGGATGAGCAGTTCTTC.

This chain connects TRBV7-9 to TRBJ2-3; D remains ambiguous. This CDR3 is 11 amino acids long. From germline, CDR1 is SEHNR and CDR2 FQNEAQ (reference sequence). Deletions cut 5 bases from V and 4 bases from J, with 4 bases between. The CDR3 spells CASSEPDTQYF. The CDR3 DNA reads TGTGCCAGCAGCGAACCAGATACGCAGTATTTT.